Following are 9 T cell receptor beta chains from one sample sequenced in a study of blood T cells in healthy people across ages (dated by TCRdb to between 2015 and 2016). Library prep was done by 5' RACE. The reads were generated on an Illumina HiSeq 2500. A second PCR of 7 to 11 cycles was run with a J-beta primer mix and a sample-barcoded 5' primer. TCRdb reprocessed the public reads (quality trimming at Q25 with fastp, clone calling with MiXCR) and kept in-frame beta chains. Records with the same CDR3 protein are collapsed into one entry carrying the most frequent genes and DNA. The sample yields 710,000 or so distinct CDR3 sequences; approximately 22% were counted once. Of the sample, 22% is held by the ten largest clones. The sequencing sample was made of blood. The receptors were sampled from a man aged 70 or older in good health.

This clonotype turned up a few times. The chain recombines TRBV12-3 or TRBV12-4 with TRBJ1-2; 9 bases agree with TRBD1. The CDR3 has 12 amino acids. With 4 bases clipped from V and 12 bases from J, the junction kept 6 bases outside the gene matches. The CDR3 loop is CASSSGTGKNTF. The CDR3 DNA reads as TGTGCCAGCAGTTCCGGGACAGGGAAGAACACCTTC.

The J gene is TRBJ1-2, the V gene TRBV3-1; a possible D gene is TRBD1 (5 bases). This CDR3 has 14 residues. V lost 1 base and J lost 1, with 7 bases in between. Germline CDR1 reads LGHDT; CDR2 reads YNNKEL (reference sequence). In DNA form, the CDR3 reads TGTGCCAGCAGCCAAGTTGACAGTAACTATGGCTACACCTTC. This gives the protein CASSQVDSNYGYTF.

This clonotype appeared a few times. The chain carries TRBV5-1 and TRBJ2-3; tentatively, D is TRBD1 or TRBD2 (8 bases each). Trimming left V 6 bases short and J 0 bases short, with 17 bases between. The germline V gene encodes CDR1 SGHRS and CDR2 YFSETQ. The CDR3 covers 16 residues. The CDR3 nucleotides are TGCGCCAGCAACCGGGGGGGACAGGCTAGCACAGATACGCAGTATTTT. Translating it yields CASNRGGQASTDTQYF.

The V gene is TRBV20-1, the J gene TRBJ1-1; D is uncertain. The CDR3 loop spans 10 amino acids. The germline V and J ends were trimmed by 3 bases and 7 bases, with 6 bases remaining between them. The germline V gene has CDR1 DFQATT and CDR2 SNEGSKA (reference sequence). Here the CDR3 DNA reads TGCAGTGCTAGCCAAAATGAAGCTTTCTTT. Translating it yields CSASQNEAFF.

The sample holds a few counts of this clonotype. The chain has TRBV6-2 or TRBV6-3 and TRBJ1-3; D not certain. Germline lookup yields CDR1 MNHEY and CDR2 SVGEGT. Trimming took 2 bases from V and 0 from J, leaving 8 bases between them. This CDR3 comprises 15 residues. The CDR3 DNA reads TGTGCCAGCAGTTACGGAGCAAGCTCTGGAAACACCATATATTTT. Translated: CASSYGASSGNTIYF.

The gene calls are TRBV10-2 and TRBJ2-3, with TRBD2 identical over 9 bases. From germline, CDR1 is WSHSY and CDR2 SAAADI. The CDR3 is made up of 16 amino acids. V trimming: 0 bases; J trimming: 6 bases; junction bases outside the gene matches: 7. CDR3 in amino acids: CASSESTAGGFDTQYF. In nucleotides, the CDR3 is TGCGCCAGCAGTGAGTCGACTGCGGGGGGGTTCGATACGCAGTATTTT.

The count of this clonotype is one. The chain couples TRBV7-2 to TRBJ2-5; 7 positions match TRBD2. The ends lost 3 bases at V and 4 bases at J; junction bases unmatched: 17. This CDR3 comprises 18 residues. Germline V CDR1 and CDR2: SGHTA, FQGNSA. Here the CDR3 reads CASSLSGTTGSTGETQYF. The CDR3 bases are TGTGCCAGCAGCTTGTCCGGGACTACCGGTTCCACGGGAGAGACCCAGTACTTC.

There are a few counts of this clonotype. The chain employs TRBV5-1 and TRBJ2-1; 8 bases fit TRBD1. CDR1 SGHRS and CDR2 YFSETQ come from the germline V gene. V lost 2 bases to trimming and J lost 0 bases; unmatched junction nucleotides: 4. The CDR3 has 16 amino acids. CDR3: CASSFQGANSYNEQFF. Here the CDR3 DNA reads TGCGCCAGCAGCTTTCAGGGGGCAAACTCCTACAATGAGCAGTTCTTC. Full variable domain (outside the CDR3, taken from reference TRBV5-1 and TRBJ2-1): KAGVTQTPRYLIKTRGQQVTLSCSPISGHRSVSWYQQTPGQGLQFLFEYFSETQRNKGNFPGRFSGRQFSNSRSEMNVSTLELGDSALYLCASSFQGANSYNEQFFGPGTRLTVL.

This clonotype has just a few counts. J is TRBJ1-5 and V is TRBV6-2 or TRBV6-3, with TRBD1 identical over 9 bases. After removal of 8 bases from V and 6 bases from J, the junction contained 11 bases not matched to a gene. The CDR3 length is 15 residues. In germline, CDR1 is MNHEY, CDR2 SVGEGT. CDR3 in amino acids: CASELTGGGGQPQHF. The CDR3 DNA is TGTGCCAGCGAGCTTACAGGGGGCGGGGGTCAGCCCCAGCATTTT.